Included here is one T cell receptor (beta chain) sequence, with context. Germline CDR1 reads LNHDA; CDR2 reads SQIVND (reference sequence). The J segment lost 4 bases and the V segment lost 0 bases, leaving 11 bases of the junction unmatched. The CDR3 runs to 18 residues. Some clones are missing from TCRdb's copy, which holds only in-frame ones; the method was immunoSEQ multiplex PCR. The sample carries approximately 60,000 clones, 90% to 95% recorded once. These data belong to a study of T cell changes during pregnancy in multiple sclerosis. The sample in question was CD4+ T cells from peripheral blood mononuclear cells, obtained before pregnancy. The V gene is TRBV19, the J gene TRBJ2-1, with 8 positions matching TRBD2. The receptor's source is a female donor with multiple sclerosis, enrolled in a pregnancy study. The CDR3 loop is CASSIDLSGTSKYNEQFF. The CDR3 bases are TGTGCCAGTAGTATAGATCTATCCGGGACTAGTAAGTACAATGAGCAGTTCTTC.